This TCR beta chain was captured by sequencing in a study of cytomegalovirus exposure and HLA in healthy donors. Study-level findings and limits: For presence/absence analyses, sequencing depth was assumed to be roughly uniform across donors.

The junction had 8 bases not matched to a gene; V was cut back by 5 bases and J by 6 bases. Per germline, CDR1 SGHNT and CDR2 YENEEA. The CDR3 totals 17 residues. PCR primers comprised 60 Vbeta and 13 Jbeta primers. Only in-frame clones appear in the TCRdb table, and some are missing; sequencing was by immunoSEQ multiplex PCR. The clone table shows fewer than 45,000 clones, with the ten largest holding over 1.5%. On this clone itself: What it binds is unknown.

The TCR comes from a woman in her twenties or thirties in good health and CMV-seronegative. V is TRBV11-3 and J is TRBJ2-2; 14 bases line up with TRBD2. The sample comprised PBMCs. CDR3 in DNA: TGTGCCAGCAGCCACAGCGCGGGACTAGCGGGAGCCGGGGAGCTGTTTTTT. This sequence encodes CASSHSAGLAGAGELFF.